These 22 T cell receptor beta chains share one sample of origin, sequenced in a study of T cell responses to AZD1222 COVID-19 vaccine. Sequenced by immunoSEQ multiplex PCR; TCRdb stores in-frame clones only, minus some. The sample has 100,000 to 150,000 clones; roughly 89% are singletons. The specimen comprised peripheral blood, sampled on day 0 of AZD1222 vaccination. All receptors come from an adult in good health.

The rearrangement joins TRBV5-8 to TRBJ1-2; D might be TRBD1 (6 bases). The CDR3 consists of 17 residues. From germline, CDR1 is SGHTS and CDR2 YDEGEE. Deletions cut 3 bases from V and 0 bases from J, with 18 bases between. The CDR3 protein is CASSYDRTVLSNYGYTF. CDR3 bases: TGTGCCAGCAGCTACGATAGGACAGTCCTATCTAACTATGGCTACACCTTC.

This clone was counted between two and nine times. CDR3 nucleotides: TGTGCCTGGGGCGATAGAGCGGAGCTGTTTTTT. Translation: CAWGDRAELFF. V is TRBV30 and J is TRBJ2-2; D not resolved. In germline, CDR1 is GTSNPN, CDR2 SVGIG (reference sequence). V was pared by 5 bases and J by 10 bases, with 11 bases between. There are 11 residues in the CDR3.

This chain links TRBV30 with TRBJ1-3; D is ambiguous. The germline V and J ends were trimmed by 0 bases and 0 bases, with 6 bases remaining between them. This CDR3 is built from 14 residues. CDR1 and CDR2 from the germline V gene are GTSNPN and SVGIG (reference sequence). CDR3 coding DNA: TGTGCCTGGAGTGTGGGAACCTCTGGAAACACCATATATTTT. It codes for CAWSVGTSGNTIYF.

This chain joins TRBV2 and TRBJ2-1; D gene uncertain. The germline gives CDR1 SNHLY, CDR2 FYNNEI. V lost 6 bases and J 5 bases, leaving 8 bases between the germline ends. The CDR3 is 12 amino acids. CDR3 DNA: TGTGCCAGCAGGGTCGAAAACAATGAGCAGTTCTTC. Translated, it gives CASRVENNEQFF.

V is TRBV5-6 and J is TRBJ2-1; possibly TRBD1 for D (5 bases). This CDR3 is built from 15 residues. Trimming stripped 4 bases from V and 3 bases from J, with 14 bases between. In germline, CDR1 is SGHDT, CDR2 YYEEEE. CDR3 DNA sequence: TGTGCCAGCAGCGTAGGTACAGGATTCTACAATGAGCAGTTCTTC. This translates into CASSVGTGFYNEQFF.

This clone was recorded once. The gene calls are TRBV7-9 and TRBJ1-1, with D possibly TRBD1 on 6 matching bases. Trimming removed 7 bases from V and 1 base from J, with 13 bases in between. Per germline, CDR1 SEHNR and CDR2 FQNEAQ (reference sequence). CDR3 length: 14 amino acids. The CDR3 DNA reads TGTGCCAGCACACCGATACAGGGGAACACTGAAGCTTTCTTT. This codes for CASTPIQGNTEAFF. Filled out from reference TRBV7-9 and TRBJ1-1, the complete variable domain reads DTGVSQNPRHKITKRGQNVTFRCDPISEHNRLYWYRQTLGQGPEFLTYFQNEAQLEKSRLLSDRFSAERPKGSFSTLEIQRTEQGDSAMYLCASTPIQGNTEAFFGQGTRLTVV.

This rearrangement joins TRBV11-3 to TRBJ1-2; no definite D call. Germline values: CDR1 SGHNT, CDR2 YENEEA. The V end was cut by 0 bases, the J end by 3 bases, with 20 bases between. CDR3 length: 18 amino acids. The CDR3, as DNA: TGTGCCAGCAGCTTAGAGTTCCGTTCTACTCCTCGGGACTATGGCTACACCTTC. Translation gives CASSLEFRSTPRDYGYTF. Full variable domain (remainder filled in from reference TRBV11-3 and TRBJ1-2): EAGVVQSPRYKIIEKKQPVAFWCNPISGHNTLYWYLQNLGQGPELLIRYENEEAVDDSQLPKDRFSAERLKGVDSTLKIQPAELGDSAVYLCASSLEFRSTPRDYGYTFGSGTRLTVV.

This sequence joins TRBV18 and TRBJ2-7; D is possibly TRBD1 (5 bases). CDR3 size: 14 residues. Trimming left V 2 bases short and J 2 bases short, with 10 bases between. CDR1 is KGHSH and CDR2 is LQKENI in the germline V gene. This CDR3 is CASSPETEAYEQYF. The DNA of the CDR3 is TGTGCCAGCTCACCAGAGACAGAAGCCTACGAGCAGTACTTC.

This chain connects TRBV6-1 to TRBJ1-2; no firm D call. The germline V and J ends were trimmed by 1 base and 5 bases, with 11 bases remaining between them. The CDR3 runs 14 residues. CDR1 MNHNS and CDR2 SASEGT come from the germline V gene. This CDR3 reads CASSEEKGLYGYTF. The DNA of the CDR3 is TGTGCCAGCAGTGAAGAGAAGGGTTTATATGGCTACACCTTC.

The chain combines TRBV3-1 (or the pseudogene TRBV3-2) with TRBJ1-1; D uncertain. V was trimmed by 1 base and J by 3 bases, leaving 9 bases between them. Germline values: CDR1 LGHDT, CDR2 YNNKEL (reference sequence). The CDR3 runs to 14 residues. CDR3 protein: CASSQGLGYTEAFF. The DNA of the CDR3 is TGTGCCAGCAGCCAAGGGCTGGGGTACACTGAAGCTTTCTTT.

The chain combines TRBV5-1 with TRBJ1-6, with unresolved D. Germline loops: CDR1 SGHRS, CDR2 YFSETQ. CDR3 length equals 15 residues. The V end was cut by 2 bases, the J end by 10 bases, with 16 bases between. For the CDR3, the DNA is TGCGCCAGCAGCTTAGGCAGCCGGATGGGCTCACCCCTCCACTTT. It codes for CASSLGSRMGSPLHF.

The chain combines TRBV6-6 with TRBJ1-1, with unresolved D. This CDR3 is built from 12 residues. CDR1 is MNHNY, CDR2 SVGAGI, per germline (reference sequence). V gave up 2 bases and J gave up 4 bases, with 5 bases separating them. Here the CDR3 DNA reads TGTGCCAGCAGTTACGGTAGCACTGAAGCTTTCTTT. Translated: CASSYGSTEAFF.

The chain joins TRBV2 to TRBJ2-5; D might be TRBD1 or TRBD2, each matching 5 bases. In germline, CDR1 is SNHLY, CDR2 FYNNEI. The CDR3 loop spans 12 amino acids. V lost 11 bases and J lost 3, with 13 bases in between. The DNA of the CDR3 is TGTGCCGTCCGTGAGGGGAAAGAGACCCAGTACTTC. It specifies CAVREGKETQYF.

The chain carries TRBV5-6 and TRBJ2-7; a weak D match, TRBD2 (6 bases). The V end was cut by 6 bases, the J end by 6 bases, with 10 bases between. The CDR3 loop spans 11 amino acids. Germline CDR1 is SGHDT and CDR2 is YYEEEE. CDR3 nucleotide sequence: TGTGCCAGCACCCAGGGAGGCGAGCAGTACTTC. Its protein is CASTQGGEQYF.

Turning to this clone: Other nucleotide sequences from this sample produce the same CDR3. The chain recombines TRBV11-2 with TRBJ1-1; D is unresolved. The CDR3 has 13 residues. Trimming stripped 2 bases from V and 1 base from J, with 5 bases between. CDR1 and CDR2 (germline): SGHAT, FQNNGV. The CDR3, as DNA: TGTGCCAGCAGCTTAAAACGGAACACTGAAGCTTTCTTT. It is translated as CASSLKRNTEAFF.

The gene calls are TRBV4-1 and TRBJ2-3, with 10 nucleotides matching TRBD2. This CDR3 spans 16 amino acids. The germline V gene encodes CDR1 MGHRA and CDR2 YSYEKL. Trimming took 0 bases from V and 7 from J; bases not matched to a gene: 7. As DNA, the CDR3 is TGCGCCAGCAGCCAAGATCTTTCTAGCGGGAGAAATACGCAGTATTTT. Residues: CASSQDLSSGRNTQYF.

In regard to this clone: The junction departs from germline at one end; a sequencing error may be responsible. The genes are TRBV19 and TRBJ1-5, with TRBD1 as a possible D gene (5 bases). Germline loops: CDR1 LNHDA, CDR2 SQIVND (reference sequence). The CDR3 is 14 residues long. CDR3: CASSGSGGNQSQHF. The CDR3 region has the DNA TGTGCCAGTAGTGGTTCGGGGGGGAATCAGTCCCAGCATTTT.

This chain links TRBV6-5 with TRBJ2-1, with a tentative D call TRBD2 (7 bases). This CDR3 is built from 15 residues. Trimming cost V 0 bases and J 5 bases, with 11 bases left between them. From germline, CDR1 is MNHEY and CDR2 SVGAGI. In DNA form, the CDR3 reads TGTGCCAGCAGTTACTCGGGGGGGCTCAACAATGAGCAGTTCTTC. It codes for CASSYSGGLNNEQFF.

This clone was seen more than once but under ten times. The chain couples TRBV6-2 or TRBV6-3 to TRBJ2-7; D gene ambiguous. This CDR3 region has 14 residues. The V gene lost 5 bases and the J gene lost 1 base, with 12 bases spanning the gap. The germline gives CDR1 MNHEY, CDR2 SVGEGT. CDR3 amino acids: CASSQRWGSYEQYF. Here the CDR3 DNA reads TGTGCCAGCAGTCAGCGTTGGGGATCCTACGAGCAGTACTTC.

This sequence joins TRBV27 and TRBJ2-3; TRBD1 agrees at 7 bases. CDR3 length equals 15 residues. CDR1 is MNHEY and CDR2 is SMNVEV in the germline V gene (reference sequence). V gave up 5 bases and J gave up 2 bases; unmatched junction bases: 7. CDR3 in amino acids: CASSNRDRPTDTQYF. The CDR3 region has the DNA TGTGCCAGCAGTAACCGGGACAGACCCACAGATACGCAGTATTTT.

V and J are TRBV6-1 and TRBJ1-2; D not resolved. The CDR3 is 17 amino acids. CDR1 and CDR2 from the germline V gene are MNHNS and SASEGT. The V gene lost 3 bases and the J gene lost 4 bases, with 21 bases spanning the gap. As DNA, the CDR3 is TGTGCCAGCAGTGACGCGTTTGGAGCGTGGCCGTTCTATGGCTACACCTTC. Residues: CASSDAFGAWPFYGYTF.

V usage is TRBV14 and J usage is TRBJ1-4; D call uncertain. The CDR3 has 15 amino acids. V gave up 1 base and J gave up 8 bases, with 14 bases separating them. Germline V lookup: CDR1 SGHDN, CDR2 FVKESK. CDR3 amino acids: CASSQGLRPGEKLFF. In nucleotides, the CDR3 is TGTGCCAGCAGCCAAGGGCTGCGGCCGGGGGAAAAACTGTTTTTT.